These T cell receptor beta chains were read from a single sample in a study of blood T cell repertoires in COVID-19. Profiling relied on immunoSEQ multiplex PCR, and the TCRdb table lists in-frame clones only, not all of them. Among roughly 300,000 clones, 70% to 90% were seen once, and the ten largest hold around 6%. The sequenced material came from PBMCs or T cells enriched from blood (not recorded which). The source is a woman aged 25 to 39 who had recovered from COVID-19. Each CDR3 is given with its conserved first and last residue. D genes are given only for firm matches. Size is omitted from some rows. Given values are once, few, many or a class for expanded clones.

abundance: NA; d_gene: NA; v_gene: TRBV5-1; j_gene: TRBJ1-6; CDR3aa: CASSAQGSPLHF; CDR3nt: TGCGCCAGCAGTGCACAGGGTTCACCCCTCCACTTT
abundance: NA; d_gene: NA; v_gene: TRBV27; j_gene: TRBJ1-2; CDR3aa: CASAGLRAGSNYGYTF; CDR3nt: TGTGCCAGCGCAGGCCTAAGGGCGGGCAGCAACTATGGCTACACCTTC
abundance: NA; d_gene: TRBD1; v_gene: TRBV30; j_gene: TRBJ2-7; CDR3aa: CAWSYRGTREQYF; CDR3nt: TGTGCCTGGAGTTACAGGGGAACGCGGGAGCAGTACTTC
abundance: NA; d_gene: NA; v_gene: TRBV6-5; j_gene: TRBJ1-6; CDR3aa: CASKAGGAQNSPLHF; CDR3nt: TGTGCCAGCAAGGCGGGGGGCGCGCAGAATTCACCCCTCCACTTT
abundance: NA; d_gene: NA; v_gene: TRBV6-5; j_gene: TRBJ2-2; CDR3aa: CASSYVLEGYTGELFF; CDR3nt: TGTGCCAGCAGTTACGTCCTGGAGGGGTACACCGGGGAGCTGTTTTTT
abundance: NA; d_gene: TRBD1; v_gene: TRBV7-2; j_gene: TRBJ1-1; CDR3aa: CASSQGGSRTEAFF; CDR3nt: TGTGCCAGCAGTCAGGGGGGTTCGCGCACTGAAGCTTTCTTT
abundance: NA; d_gene: TRBD2; v_gene: TRBV5-6; j_gene: TRBJ2-5; CDR3aa: CASSPPGLAGAGETQYF; CDR3nt: TGTGCCAGCAGCCCGCCCGGACTAGCGGGGGCCGGGGAGACCCAGTACTTC
abundance: NA; d_gene: NA; v_gene: TRBV19; j_gene: TRBJ1-1; CDR3aa: CASRGGGMNTEAFF; CDR3nt: TGTGCCAGCCGGGGGGGCGGCATGAACACTGAAGCTTTCTTT
abundance: NA; d_gene: TRBD1; v_gene: TRBV7-2; j_gene: TRBJ2-4; CDR3aa: CASSSRTGGKDIQYF; CDR3nt: TGTGCCAGCAGCTCCAGGACAGGGGGCAAGGACATTCAGTACTTC
abundance: NA; d_gene: NA; v_gene: TRBV4-1; j_gene: TRBJ1-2; CDR3aa: CASSQGGGSHWGYTF; CDR3nt: TGCGCCAGCAGCCAAGGTGGGGGGTCCCATTGGGGCTACACCTTC
abundance: once; d_gene: NA; v_gene: TRBV30; j_gene: TRBJ1-1; CDR3aa: CAWSRVGETFF; CDR3nt: TGTGCCTGGAGTCGGGTCGGGGAAACTTTCTTT
abundance: NA; d_gene: NA; v_gene: TRBV9; j_gene: TRBJ1-3; CDR3aa: CASSVADTRSGNTIYF; CDR3nt: TGTGCCAGCAGCGTAGCAGACACCCGCTCTGGAAACACCATATATTTT
abundance: NA; d_gene: NA; v_gene: TRBV6-1; j_gene: TRBJ1-3; CDR3aa: CASSEGPRVGNTIYF; CDR3nt: TGTGCCAGCAGTGAAGGTCCCCGGGTGGGAAACACCATATATTTT
abundance: NA; d_gene: TRBD1; v_gene: TRBV5-1; j_gene: TRBJ1-1; CDR3aa: CASSTQTGGTEAFF; CDR3nt: TGCGCCAGCAGCACACAGACAGGGGGAACTGAAGCTTTCTTT
abundance: NA; d_gene: TRBD2; v_gene: TRBV19; j_gene: TRBJ2-1; CDR3aa: CASSTGGGPYNEQFF; CDR3nt: TGTGCCAGTAGTACGGGGGGGGGCCCCTACAATGAGCAGTTCTTC
abundance: NA; d_gene: NA; v_gene: TRBV6-5; j_gene: TRBJ2-3; CDR3aa: CASSYSGQGWYF; CDR3nt: TGTGCCAGCAGTTACTCGGGGCAGGGATGGTATTTT
abundance: NA; d_gene: TRBD2; v_gene: TRBV19; j_gene: TRBJ2-7; CDR3aa: CASSIDPRGGIPYEQYF; CDR3nt: TGTGCCAGTAGTATAGATCCTCGGGGGGGCATCCCCTACGAGCAGTACTTC
abundance: NA; d_gene: TRBD2; v_gene: TRBV27; j_gene: TRBJ2-4; CDR3aa: CASSLGLAGGRDIQYF; CDR3nt: TGTGCCAGCAGCCTCGGGCTAGCGGGGGGGAGGGACATTCAGTACTTC
abundance: NA; d_gene: NA; v_gene: TRBV3-1/TRBV3-2; j_gene: TRBJ2-3; CDR3aa: CASSQGGGGSTDTQYF; CDR3nt: TGTGCCAGCAGCCAAGGGGGGGGCGGGAGCACAGATACGCAGTATTTT
abundance: NA; d_gene: TRBD2; v_gene: TRBV5-1; j_gene: TRBJ2-3; CDR3aa: CASSLGLAGGTDTQYF; CDR3nt: TGCGCCAGCAGCTTGGGACTAGCGGGGGGAACAGATACGCAGTATTTT
abundance: NA; d_gene: NA; v_gene: TRBV12-3/TRBV12-4; j_gene: TRBJ1-5; CDR3aa: CAIALDSNQPQHF; CDR3nt: TGTGCCATCGCCTTGGACTCAAATCAGCCCCAGCATTTT
abundance: NA; d_gene: TRBD2; v_gene: TRBV10-3; j_gene: TRBJ2-1; CDR3aa: CATRGAGDNNEQFF; CDR3nt: TGTGCCACTCGGGGAGCGGGGGACAACAATGAGCAGTTCTTC